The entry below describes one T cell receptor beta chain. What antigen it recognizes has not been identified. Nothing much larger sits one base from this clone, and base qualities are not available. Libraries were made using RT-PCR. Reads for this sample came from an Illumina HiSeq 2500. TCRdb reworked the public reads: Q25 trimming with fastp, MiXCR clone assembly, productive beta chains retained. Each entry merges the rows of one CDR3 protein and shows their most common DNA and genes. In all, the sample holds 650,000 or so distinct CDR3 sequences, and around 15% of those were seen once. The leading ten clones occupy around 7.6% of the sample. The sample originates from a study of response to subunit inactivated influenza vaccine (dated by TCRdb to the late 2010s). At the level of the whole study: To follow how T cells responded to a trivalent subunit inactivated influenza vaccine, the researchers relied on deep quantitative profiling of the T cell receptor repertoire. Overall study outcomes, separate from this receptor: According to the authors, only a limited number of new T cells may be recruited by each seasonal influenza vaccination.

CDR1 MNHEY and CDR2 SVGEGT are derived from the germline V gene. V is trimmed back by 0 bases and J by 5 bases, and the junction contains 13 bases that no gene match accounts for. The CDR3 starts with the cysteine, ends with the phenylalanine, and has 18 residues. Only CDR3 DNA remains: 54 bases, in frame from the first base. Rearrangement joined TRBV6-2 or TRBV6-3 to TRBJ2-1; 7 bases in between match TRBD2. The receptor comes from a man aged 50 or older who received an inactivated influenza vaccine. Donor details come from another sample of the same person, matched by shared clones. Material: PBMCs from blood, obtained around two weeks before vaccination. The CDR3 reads CASSYSASGFIYNNEQFF. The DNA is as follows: TGTGCCAGCAGTTACTCCGCTAGCGGATTCATATATAACAATGAGCAGTTCTTC.